These 16 T cell receptor beta chains came from one sample sequenced in a study of blood T cell repertoires in COVID-19. Here immunoSEQ multiplex PCR was the method, and the copy in TCRdb shows in-frame clones only, minus some. Among roughly 250,000 clones listed, approximately 90% were seen once. The sequenced sample was peripheral blood. These receptors were collected from a man between 60 and 70 years old who had recovered from COVID-19.

V usage is TRBV19 and J usage is TRBJ1-2; no firm D call. With 6 bases removed from V and 8 bases from J, the gap between germline ends came to 13 bases. This CDR3 contains 12 residues. Germline V gives CDR1 LNHDA, CDR2 SQIVND (reference sequence). The CDR3 region has the DNA TGTGCCAGTAGCGAGGCAGCCGGCGGCTACACCTTC. This gives the protein CASSEAAGGYTF.

Comment on this clone: A much bigger clone sits one base away, suggesting this may be a read error. The chain couples TRBV7-2 to TRBJ2-7, with 7 bases matching TRBD1. The CDR3 contains 14 residues. Germline CDR1 reads SGHTA; CDR2 reads FQGNSA. The CDR3 DNA follows: TGTGCCAACAGCTTAGGACAGGAACCCTACGAGCAGTACTTC. Protein: CANSLGQEPYEQYF. The whole variable domain, remainder taken from reference TRBV7-2 and TRBJ2-7, is GAGVSQSPSNKVTEKGKDVELRCDPISGHTALYWYRQSLGQGLEFLIYFQGNSAPDKSGLPSDRFSAERTGGSVSTLTIQRTQQEDSAVYLCANSLGQEPYEQYFGPGTRLTVT.

The CDR3: CASSRRVNGAPEAFF. CDR3 sequence (DNA): TGTGCCAGCAGCCGGCGGGTTAACGGCGCGCCTGAAGCTTTCTTT. The chain links TRBV7-8 to TRBJ1-1; D is unresolved. V was trimmed by 5 bases and J by 6 bases, leaving 19 bases between them. The CDR3 has 15 residues. Germline CDR1 is SGHVS and CDR2 is FQNEAQ.

The rearrangement uses TRBV6-5 and TRBJ2-2; D perhaps matches TRBD2 (5 bases). This CDR3 is built from 15 residues. Germline CDR1 and CDR2: MNHEY and SVGAGI. V lost 8 bases and J 0 bases, leaving 13 bases between the germline ends. The CDR3: CASDTGIPNTGELFF. The CDR3 DNA reads as TGTGCCAGCGATACGGGGATCCCGAACACCGGGGAGCTGTTTTTT.

The chain employs TRBV18 and TRBJ1-1, with 8 nucleotides matching TRBD1. Germline CDR1 reads KGHSH; CDR2 reads LQKENI. This CDR3 has 15 residues. Losses at the gene ends were 5 bases for V and 5 bases for J; bases not matched to a gene: 10. The CDR3 loop is CASSADRGVWTEAFF. The CDR3 region has the DNA TGTGCCAGCTCAGCCGACAGGGGTGTTTGGACTGAAGCTTTCTTT.

V is TRBV3-1 (or the pseudogene TRBV3-2) and J is TRBJ2-6; 7 positions match TRBD2. The germline CDR1 and CDR2 sequences are LGHDT and YNNKEL (reference sequence). The CDR3 runs 16 residues. V gave up 2 bases and J gave up 4 bases; unmatched junction bases: 5. The CDR3 reads CASSQLPGGGANVLTF. Here the CDR3 DNA reads TGTGCCAGCAGCCAACTCCCGGGAGGAGGGGCCAACGTCCTGACTTTC.

The rearrangement joins TRBV7-9 to TRBJ1-2; 7 bases are shared with TRBD1. The V segment lost 4 bases and the J segment 8 bases; nucleotides outside the gene matches: 10. This CDR3 spans 14 amino acids. The germline gives CDR1 SEHNR, CDR2 FQNEAQ (reference sequence). Written as DNA, the CDR3 is TGTGCCAGCAGCTCCATTGACAGGGTCGGCGGCTACACCTTC. This translates into CASSSIDRVGGYTF.

The chain employs TRBV28 and TRBJ2-5; a weak D match, TRBD1 (6 bases). The CDR3 runs to 15 residues. Germline loops: CDR1 MDHEN, CDR2 SYDVKM. Trimming cost V 7 bases and J 2 bases, with 17 bases left between them. The CDR3, as DNA: TGTGCCAGCACTCGTGAAGGGGGAGATCAAGAGACCCAGTACTTC. This translates into CASTREGGDQETQYF.

This clone was seen a handful of times. The chain joins TRBV19 to TRBJ1-2; 7 bases line up with TRBD1. This CDR3 comprises 15 residues. With V trimmed by 7 bases and J by 0 bases, 8 bases remained unmatched. Germline lookup yields CDR1 LNHDA and CDR2 SQIVND (reference sequence). For the CDR3, the DNA is TGTGCCAGTACCATACCCGGGACAGCTAACTATGGCTACACCTTC. Protein product: CASTIPGTANYGYTF.

In DNA, the CDR3 is TGCAGCGCTAGCGGGGGGCCCGGAACCGGGGAGCTGTTTTTT. Its protein product is CSASGGPGTGELFF. The chain employs TRBV29-1 and TRBJ2-2; 11 bases match TRBD2. V was pared by 7 bases and J by 5 bases, with 6 bases of the junction left unmatched. Per the germline V gene, CDR1 is SQVTM and CDR2 is ANQGSEA. The CDR3 has 14 residues.

The J gene is TRBJ2-2, the V gene TRBV4-1; 9 bases match TRBD1. Germline V gives CDR1 MGHRA, CDR2 YSYEKL. CDR3 length: 22 amino acids. J was trimmed by 4 bases and V by 0 bases; bases with no gene match: 21. In DNA form, the CDR3 reads TGCGCCAGCAGCCAAGAACCAACCCGCTCGGGACAGGGCGCCTCGGGCACCGGGGAGCTGTTTTTT. As protein: CASSQEPTRSGQGASGTGELFF.

This chain links TRBV4-1 with TRBJ1-2; the D gene is possibly TRBD1 (6 bases). The CDR3 length is 15 residues. CDR1 and CDR2 from the germline V gene are MGHRA and YSYEKL. Deletions cut 0 bases from V and 8 bases from J, with 16 bases between. The CDR3 loop reads CASSQELGLRGGYTF. The CDR3 DNA reads TGCGCCAGCAGCCAAGAGCTCGGACTCAGGGGAGGCTACACCTTC.

This chain joins TRBV6-5 and TRBJ1-2; no clear D. V was shortened by 8 bases and J by 1 base, with 14 bases between the two germline ends. CDR3 length: 14 residues. The germline V gene has CDR1 MNHEY and CDR2 SVGAGI. The CDR3 spells CASGRDTHNYGYTF. The CDR3 DNA is TGTGCCAGCGGGAGAGACACCCATAACTATGGCTACACCTTC.

This rearrangement joins TRBV28 to TRBJ1-6; 7 bases fit TRBD1. J gave up 5 bases and V 6 bases, and 7 bases lay outside the gene matches. Germline assignment: CDR1 MDHEN and CDR2 SYDVKM. There are 15 residues in the CDR3. The CDR3 DNA follows: TGTGCCAGCAGGGGCGGGACAGCTCATAATTCACCCCTCCACTTT. Translated: CASRGGTAHNSPLHF.

This chain connects TRBV5-1 to TRBJ2-1; D is undetermined. Trimming removed 3 bases from V and 2 bases from J, with 12 bases in between. This CDR3 is 15 amino acids long. Germline V CDR1 and CDR2: SGHRS, YFSETQ. CDR3 nucleotide sequence: TGCGCCAGCAGCTCTGAAAATCCTACCTACAATGAGCAGTTCTTC. It codes for CASSSENPTYNEQFF. The complete variable domain, with remaining parts taken from reference TRBV5-1 and TRBJ2-1, reads KAGVTQTPRYLIKTRGQQVTLSCSPISGHRSVSWYQQTPGQGLQFLFEYFSETQRNKGNFPGRFSGRQFSNSRSEMNVSTLELGDSALYLCASSSENPTYNEQFFGPGTRLTVL.

The gene calls are TRBV19 and TRBJ1-1; perhaps TRBD1 as D (5 bases). The germline gives CDR1 LNHDA, CDR2 SQIVND (reference sequence). The CDR3 is made up of 15 amino acids. V was trimmed by 3 bases and J by 4 bases, leaving 15 bases between them. CDR3 residues: CASSMWLGGSTEAFF. The CDR3 bases are TGTGCCAGTAGTATGTGGTTGGGGGGGAGCACTGAAGCTTTCTTT.